A selection of T cell receptor beta chains follows, all from one sample in a study of cytomegalovirus exposure and HLA in healthy donors. Clones were sequenced by immunoSEQ multiplex PCR, and TCRdb holds only the in-frame ones, with some missing. In the table there are 200,000 to 250,000 clones, about 75% of which are singletons. The specimen sequenced was PBMCs. These receptors were taken from a woman younger than 45 in good health and CMV-seronegative. CDR3s include the opening cysteine and the closing phenylalanine or tryptophan. The D gene is left open where the match is weak. For some rows the clone size is stated as once, few or many, or as a class when expanded; others skip it.

NA	TRBV19	TRBJ2-5	TRBD1	TGTGCCAGTAGTATAGACCTCTCGACAGGGGTAGAGACCCAGTACTTC	CASSIDLSTGVETQYF
NA	TRBV27	TRBJ1-6	NA	TGTGCCAGCACCCCCCAAGCCTCCTATAATTCACCCCTCCACTTT	CASTPQASYNSPLHF
NA	TRBV25-1	TRBJ1-4	NA	TGTGCCAGCAGTGGAGGACGGGGTGGGAAAGAAAAACTGTTTTTT	CASSGGRGGKEKLFF
NA	TRBV6-6	TRBJ2-1	TRBD2	TGTGCCAGCTGGGGACTAGCGGGAGCAGGTGAGCAGTTCTTC	CASWGLAGAGEQFF
few	TRBV5-1	TRBJ2-1	TRBD1	TGCGCCAGCAGCCCGCAGGGGGCACCCTACAATGAGCAGTTCTTC	CASSPQGAPYNEQFF
NA	TRBV7-9	TRBJ2-1	TRBD2	TGTGCCAGCAGCGATACTAGCGGGAGGGCTGAGCAGTTCTTC	CASSDTSGRAEQFF
NA	TRBV6-6	TRBJ1-1	NA	TGTGCCAGCAGTCCCGACACGGGAACTGAAGCTTTCTTT	CASSPDTGTEAFF
NA	TRBV6-1	TRBJ2-7	NA	TGTGCCAGCAAGGAGGGGGGGGAATACGAGCAGTACTTC	CASKEGGEYEQYF
NA	TRBV30	TRBJ1-2	NA	TGTGCCTGGAGTGTAGCAGGGATGGGCGGCTACACCTTC	CAWSVAGMGGYTF
NA	TRBV25-1	TRBJ1-1	NA	TGTGCCAGCAGTGGATTGAGGGGGATGAACACTGAAGCTTTCTTT	CASSGLRGMNTEAFF
NA	TRBV10-2	TRBJ1-1	NA	TGCGCCAGCAGTGGTAGCGGAGGGCACGCTGAAGCTTTCTTT	CASSGSGGHAEAFF
NA	TRBV6-1	TRBJ1-6	TRBD1	TGTGCCAGCAGTGAAGTGGGACAGGGAGACTCCTATAATTCACCCCTCCACTTT	CASSEVGQGDSYNSPLHF
NA	TRBV6-5	TRBJ2-5	NA	TGTGCCAGCAGTTACTCGGCAGGGGACCAAGAGACCCAGTACTTC	CASSYSAGDQETQYF
NA	TRBV5-8	TRBJ1-1	NA	TGTGCCAGCAGCTTGGCACAGAAAGCTTTCTTT	CASSLAQKAFF
NA	TRBV6-5	TRBJ1-2	NA	TGTGCCAGCAGTTACTTGGGCAGGATAAATGGCTACACCTTC	CASSYLGRINGYTF
NA	TRBV27	TRBJ2-1	NA	TGTGCCAGCACCCAGGGGGGTTCCTACAATGAGCAGTTCTTC	CASTQGGSYNEQFF
NA	TRBV10-2	TRBJ2-5	NA	TGCGCCAGCAGCAGAGGACTCCACCAAGAGACCCAGTACTTC	CASSRGLHQETQYF
NA	TRBV5-1	TRBJ2-7	NA	TGCGCCAGCAGCTTGCAGGTTTTCTACGAGCAGTACTTC	CASSLQVFYEQYF
NA	TRBV27	TRBJ2-3	TRBD2	TGTGCCAGCAGTTTATTGGGCGGGGGGGCAACAGATACGCAGTATTTT	CASSLLGGGATDTQYF
NA	TRBV2	TRBJ2-7	NA	TGTGCCAGCAGTGAAGCGCTCGGTCCTCGTCAGCAGTACTTC	CASSEALGPRQQYF
NA	TRBV7-9	TRBJ1-1	NA	TGTGCCAGCAGCTTCACCGGACAACCTTTCTTT	CASSFTGQPFF
few	TRBV5-1	TRBJ1-1	NA	TGCGCCAGCAGCTTGGGCAACAGGGATTCCCAAGCTTTCTTT	CASSLGNRDSQAFF